The TCR beta chain under discussion was sequenced for a study of T cells after yellow fever vaccination (dated by TCRdb to about 2019). Looking at the study overall: Libraries from fractions with low cell numbers were prepared with the SMART-Seq v4 Ultra Low Input RNA kit. To follow T-cell clones before and after both primary and booster YFV17D yellow fever vaccination, bulk TCR alpha and beta repertoires underwent longitudinal sequencing. The cohort comprised two healthy male donors, one aged 18 to 30 and one aged 30 to 39 years. Blood was collected at multiple timepoints before and after primary and secondary immunization, and bulk PBMC replicates and cell subsets were isolated.

This clonotype was observed many times. No antigen is known for it. No clone much larger than this one lies a single base away; base qualities are absent. Cut back by 8 bases and 5 bases, the V and J ends lie 8 bases apart. Its CDR3 holds 11 amino acids, cysteine through phenylalanine. The only DNA kept is the CDR3, 33 bases in frame from the first base. CDR1 and CDR2 (SGHTA, FQGNSA) derive from the germline V gene. The sequencer listed for this sample is Illumina NovaSeq 6000. TCR cDNA was synthesized by 5'RACE template switching, which introduced a universal primer site and unique molecular identifiers. Priming of cDNA synthesis was performed from both the TCR alpha and TCR beta constant segments. Library amplification used two PCR steps, and the second PCR step added sample barcodes and sequencing adapters. Sequencing of libraries was performed on Illumina HiSeq 2500 (2x100 bp) or NovaSeq (2x150 bp). In the original analysis: MIGEC was used to demultiplex reads and collapse the reads into UMI consensus sequences, and MiXCR was used for V(D)J alignment. Using edgeR on replicate PBMC samples, clonotypes were called vaccine-responding if FDR was below 0.01 and the log2 fold change was above 5 up to day 15. CD4 or CD8 identity was assigned to each bulk clonotype according to whether the clonotype was present at higher abundance in the sequenced CD4 repertoire or the sequenced CD8 repertoire. TCRdb reran the public reads through fastp at Q25 and MiXCR, keeping productive beta chains. Rows are unified per CDR3 protein, each entry keeping the most common DNA and genes. These V and J calls are TCRdb output, not the study's own analysis. The sample table holds a few hundred thousand distinct CDR3 sequences, of which roughly 3.5% were seen once. The ten largest clones represent 23% of the sample.

The treatment or condition label here, explained by the study, means: live attenuated yellow fever vaccine strain. Two biological replicates of bulk PBMCs were collected at each blood-draw timepoint. A standard Ficoll-Paque protocol was used to isolate PBMCs from peripheral blood. TriZol was used to extract RNA from bulk PBMCs, from CD4 and CD8 fractions, and from dextramer-positive and dextramer-negative fractions. Findings and caveats that apply to the study as a whole: Computational filtering was needed because FACS-sorted repertoires could contain abundant contaminating clonotypes from the bulk population. The secondary T-cell response was found to be weaker but faster than the primary response, with a peak reached on day 5 rather than on day 15. Most clones expanded after primary vaccination were re-detected after the booster (almost 97% of CD4 and more than 70% of CD8), suggesting broad memory maintenance. The study included only two donors, which limits how far the findings can be generalized. A small fraction of clonotypes appeared in both the CD4 and CD8 compartments, likely as a result of convergent recombination.

The V gene is TRBV7-2 and the J gene is TRBJ2-3, with the D assignment possibly TRBD1 or TRBD2, given 5 matching bases for each. The clonotype comes from a man aged 18-30 years who received the YFV17D yellow fever vaccine. The specimen comprised PBMCs, sampled on the day of the yellow fever booster vaccination. At the DNA level, the sequence is TGTGCCAGCGGGGGAAGAGATACGCAGTATTTT. The translation is CASGGRDTQYF.